Listed here are 17 T cell receptor beta chains from one sample, sequenced in a study (dated by TCRdb to about 2016). Library generation was performed with RT-PCR. Sequencing took place on an Illumina MiSeq. TCRdb reanalyzed the raw reads on its own, using fastp at Q25 for trimming and MiXCR for clone calling, and kept in-frame beta chains. Identical CDR3 protein sequences are pooled into one entry, listed with their most common genes and DNA. The table for this sample lists 650,000 to 800,000 distinct CDR3 sequences; over 12% of them were counted only once. The ten largest clones capture roughly 3.9% of the sample. The sequenced sample was memory CD4+ T cells from blood. Receptors originate from a female donor in good health, serving as a healthy control.

This clonotype was observed a few times. The V and J genes are TRBV12-3 or TRBV12-4 and TRBJ2-5, with D tentatively TRBD2 (5 bases). Trimming removed 6 bases at V and 4 bases at J, with 15 bases between. The CDR3 is 14 amino acids. CDR3 amino acids: CASRMAGWRETQYF. The CDR3 DNA follows: TGTGCCAGCAGGATGGCGGGTTGGAGAGAGACCCAGTACTTC.

This clonotype showed up many times. The chain recombines TRBV27 with TRBJ1-2, with 8 positions matching TRBD1. CDR3 size: 14 residues. V dropped 4 bases and J dropped 4; count of bases not matched to a gene: 5. Germline lookup yields CDR1 MNHEY and CDR2 SMNVEV (reference sequence). CDR3 region: CASSSGQGRYGYTF. DNA for the CDR3: TGTGCCAGCAGTTCCGGACAGGGCCGCTATGGCTACACCTTC.

This clonotype was counted once. This chain links TRBV12-3 or TRBV12-4 with TRBJ1-5, with 10 bases lining up with TRBD1. V trimming: 3 bases; J trimming: 9 bases; junction bases outside the gene matches: 8. The CDR3 has 15 amino acids. The CDR3 loop reads CASSLGTGEIGPQHF. The CDR3 DNA reads as TGTGCCAGCAGTTTGGGGACAGGGGAAATTGGGCCCCAGCATTTT.

This clonotype was found a few times. The rearrangement links TRBV6-2 or TRBV6-3 to TRBJ1-2; D is uncertain. The germline V and J ends were trimmed by 8 bases and 3 bases, with 13 bases remaining between them. The CDR3 has 13 amino acids. Germline CDR1 reads MNHEY; CDR2 reads SVGEGT. CDR3 sequence reads: CASVSDTYYGYTF. The CDR3 DNA sequence: TGTGCCAGCGTCTCGGATACTTACTATGGCTACACCTTC.

This clonotype was observed at least ten times. The gene calls are TRBV12-3 or TRBV12-4 and TRBJ2-1, with 11 bases identical to TRBD1. The V and J ends lost 4 bases and 2 bases, in that order; junction bases with no gene match: 1. CDR3 size: 15 residues. This CDR3 is CASSWDRGTYNEQFF. The CDR3 DNA sequence: TGTGCCAGCAGTTGGGACAGGGGGACCTACAATGAGCAGTTCTTC.

The rearrangement joins TRBV27 to TRBJ2-2; TRBD2 aligns across 14 bases. J was trimmed by 5 bases and V by 8 bases; bases with no gene match: 7. Germline V gene data show CDR1 as MNHEY and CDR2 as SMNVEV (reference sequence). The CDR3 totals 16 residues. The CDR3 DNA sequence: TGTGCCAGCCGAGGGACTAGCGGGAGAGGAACCGGGGAGCTGTTTTTT. This translates into CASRGTSGRGTGELFF.

The chain joins TRBV3-1 to TRBJ2-3; D is perhaps TRBD1 (6 bases). V was trimmed by 5 bases and J by 9 bases, leaving 33 bases between them. This CDR3 contains 19 residues. CDR1 and CDR2 from the germline V gene are LGHDT and YNNKEL (reference sequence). CDR3 bases: TGTGCCAGCAGCTGGGACATGGGGAGCCCTACGTACACAGATTCAACGCAGTATTTT. Protein sequence: CASSWDMGSPTYTDSTQYF.

The table lists this clonotype with many counts. The J gene is TRBJ2-5, the V gene TRBV7-2; 9 bases are a match to TRBD2. V lost 3 bases and J lost 10; bases outside the gene matches: 6. CDR3 length equals 13 residues. Looked up from germline, CDR1 is SGHTA and CDR2 is FQGNSA. CDR3 in DNA: TGTGCCAGCAGCTTTAGCGGGGGAGAGGGCCAGTACTTC. It codes for CASSFSGGEGQYF.

This clonotype was seen a few times. The rearrangement links TRBV4-2 to TRBJ2-1, with D possibly TRBD1 on 5 matching bases. Trimming shortened V by 4 bases and J by 2 bases, and 12 bases separated the two germline ends. Germline V CDR1 and CDR2: LGHNA, YNFKEQ. The CDR3 has 15 amino acids. In DNA, the CDR3 is TGTGCCAGCAGCCTAAGTACAGGAGCCTACAATGAGCAGTTCTTC. It encodes CASSLSTGAYNEQFF.

This clonotype has more than one count but fewer than ten. The J gene is TRBJ1-4, the V gene TRBV15, with a tentative D call TRBD1 (5 bases). The CDR3 sequence is 18 residues long. Trimming shortened V by 0 bases and J by 5 bases, and 19 bases separated the two germline ends. Looked up from germline, CDR1 is LNHNV and CDR2 is YYDKDF (reference sequence). CDR3 protein: CATSREGGEGAPNEKLFF. DNA for the CDR3: TGTGCCACCAGCAGAGAGGGAGGGGAAGGTGCCCCGAATGAAAAACTGTTTTTT. The whole variable domain, filled in from reference TRBV15 and TRBJ1-4, reads DAMVIQNPRYQVTQFGKPVTLSCSQTLNHNVMYWYQQKSSQAPKLLFHYYDKDFNNEADTPDNFQSRRPNTSFCFLDIRSPGLGDTAMYLCATSREGGEGAPNEKLFFGSGTQLSVL.

This clonotype has just a few counts. The rearrangement uses TRBV9 and TRBJ1-6; 9 nucleotides line up with TRBD1. Germline V gene lookup returns CDR1 SGDLS and CDR2 YYNGEE. CDR3 length: 17 residues. The V segment lost 0 bases and the J segment 10 bases; nucleotides outside the gene matches: 11. CDR3 sequence reads: CASSVGARTGGQSPLHF. Written as DNA, the CDR3 is TGTGCCAGCAGCGTAGGAGCCCGAACAGGGGGCCAATCACCCCTCCACTTT. The full variable domain, rest sourced from reference TRBV9 and TRBJ1-6, is DSGVTQTPKHLITATGQRVTLRCSPRSGDLSVYWYQQSLDQGLQFLIQYYNGEERAKGNILERFSAQQFPDLHSELNLSSLELGDSALYFCASSVGARTGGQSPLHFGNGTRLTVT.

The sample holds a few counts of this clonotype. The J gene is TRBJ2-1, the V gene TRBV29-1; D unclear. The V and J ends lost 5 bases and 0 bases respectively, with 5 bases between them. The CDR3 length is 12 residues. Per the germline V gene, CDR1 is SQVTM and CDR2 is ANQGSEA. The CDR3 is CSVQRSYNEQFF. As DNA, the CDR3 is TGCAGCGTTCAGCGCTCCTACAATGAGCAGTTCTTC.

The table lists this clonotype with a few counts. The genes are TRBV27 and TRBJ1-6; 11 bases fit TRBD1. Germline CDR1 and CDR2: MNHEY and SMNVEV (reference sequence). V dropped 6 bases and J dropped 10; count of bases not matched to a gene: 5. The CDR3 consists of 14 residues. The CDR3 DNA follows: TGTGCCAGCAGCTCGGACAGGGGGCGGTCACCCCTCCACTTT. The encoded protein is CASSSDRGRSPLHF.

V is TRBV28 and J is TRBJ2-6; D is unresolved. Germline CDR1 and CDR2: MDHEN and SYDVKM. CDR3 length: 14 amino acids. V was cut by 8 bases and J by 1 base, with 9 bases left in between. In DNA form, the CDR3 reads TGTGCCAGCTGCCTCCTGTCTGGGGCCAACGTCCTGACTTTC. Translating it yields CASCLLSGANVLTF.

This clonotype came up many times. This rearrangement joins TRBV6-2 or TRBV6-3 to TRBJ2-5; TRBD1 matches 10 bases. Looked up from germline, CDR1 is MNHEY and CDR2 is SVGEGT. V was clipped by 4 bases and J by 5 bases; unmatched bases: 10. There are 16 residues in the CDR3. CDR3 region: CASSLGPGQGPETQYF. The CDR3 region has the DNA TGTGCCAGCAGTTTGGGGCCGGGACAGGGGCCGGAGACCCAGTACTTC.

This clonotype was seen only a few times. V and J are TRBV7-9 and TRBJ1-6; D gene ambiguous. CDR1 SEHNR and CDR2 FQNEAQ come from the germline V gene (reference sequence). Deletions cut 3 bases from V and 2 bases from J, with 14 bases between. The CDR3 spans 17 residues. The CDR3 loop reads CASSFIPRVPYNSPLHF. DNA for the CDR3: TGTGCCAGCAGCTTTATCCCCCGGGTCCCCTATAATTCACCCCTCCACTTT. Full variable domain (remainder filled in from reference TRBV7-9 and TRBJ1-6): DTGVSQNPRHKITKRGQNVTFRCDPISEHNRLYWYRQTLGQGPEFLTYFQNEAQLEKSRLLSDRFSAERPKGSFSTLEIQRTEQGDSAMYLCASSFIPRVPYNSPLHFGNGTRLTVT.

The chain links TRBV27 to TRBJ1-5; 11 bases map to TRBD1. Trimming removed 9 bases from V and 7 bases from J; junction bases left unmatched: 8. The germline gives CDR1 MNHEY, CDR2 SMNVEV (reference sequence). CDR3 length equals 14 residues. The CDR3 spells CASERTGGAQPQHF. DNA of the CDR3: TGTGCCAGTGAACGGACAGGGGGCGCGCAGCCCCAGCATTTT.